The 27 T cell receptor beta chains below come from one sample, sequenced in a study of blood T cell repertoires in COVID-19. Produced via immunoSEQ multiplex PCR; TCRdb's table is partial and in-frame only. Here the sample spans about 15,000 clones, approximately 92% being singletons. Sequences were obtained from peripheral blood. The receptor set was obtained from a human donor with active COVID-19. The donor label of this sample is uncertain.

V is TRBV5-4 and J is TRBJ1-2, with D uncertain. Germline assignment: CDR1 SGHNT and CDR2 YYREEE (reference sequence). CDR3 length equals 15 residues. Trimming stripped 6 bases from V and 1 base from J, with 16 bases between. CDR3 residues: CASTLGAGNNYGYTF. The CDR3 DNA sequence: TGTGCCAGCACTTTGGGAGCCGGGAATAACTATGGCTACACCTTC.

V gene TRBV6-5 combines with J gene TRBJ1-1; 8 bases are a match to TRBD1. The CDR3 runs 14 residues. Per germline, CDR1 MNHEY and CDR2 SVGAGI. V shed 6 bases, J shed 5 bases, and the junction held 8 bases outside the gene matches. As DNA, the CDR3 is TGTGCCAGCAGGCTTGACAGGGGTGGAACTGAAGCTTTCTTT. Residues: CASRLDRGGTEAFF.

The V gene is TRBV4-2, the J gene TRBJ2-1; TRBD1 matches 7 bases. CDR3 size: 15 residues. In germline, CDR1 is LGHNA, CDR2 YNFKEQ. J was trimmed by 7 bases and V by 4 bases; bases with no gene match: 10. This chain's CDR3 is CASSLQTGLVNEQFF. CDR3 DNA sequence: TGTGCCAGCAGCCTTCAGACAGGGTTGGTTAATGAGCAGTTCTTC.

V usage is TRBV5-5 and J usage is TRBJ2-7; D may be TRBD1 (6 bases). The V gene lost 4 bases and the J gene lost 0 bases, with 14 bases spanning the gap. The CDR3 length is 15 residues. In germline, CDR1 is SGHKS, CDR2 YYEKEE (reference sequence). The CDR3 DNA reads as TGTGCCAGCAGCAACCCCGGGACACTCTCCTACGAGCAGTACTTC. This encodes CASSNPGTLSYEQYF. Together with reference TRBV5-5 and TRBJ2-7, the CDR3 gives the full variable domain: DAGVTQSPTHLIKTRGQQVTLRCSPISGHKSVSWYQQVLGQGPQFIFQYYEKEERGRGNFPDRFSARQFPNYSSELNVNALLLGDSALYLCASSNPGTLSYEQYFGPGTRLTVT.

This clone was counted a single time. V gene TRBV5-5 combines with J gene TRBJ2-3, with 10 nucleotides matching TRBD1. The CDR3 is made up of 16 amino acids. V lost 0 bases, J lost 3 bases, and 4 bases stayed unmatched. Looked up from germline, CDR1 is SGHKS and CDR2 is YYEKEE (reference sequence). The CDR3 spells CASSLVTGGGTDTQYF. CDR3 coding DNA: TGTGCCAGCAGCTTGGTGACAGGGGGCGGAACAGATACGCAGTATTTT.

The CDR3 bases are TGTGCCAGCAGCTTAGACATTGGGGCAGCTTTCGAGCAGTACTTC. Its protein product is CASSLDIGAAFEQYF. The rearrangement links TRBV7-8 to TRBJ2-7, with D possibly being TRBD1 (5 bases). V was cut by 1 base and J by 6 bases, with 16 bases left in between. This CDR3 comprises 15 residues. Germline V gene sequence: CDR1 SGHVS, CDR2 FQNEAQ.

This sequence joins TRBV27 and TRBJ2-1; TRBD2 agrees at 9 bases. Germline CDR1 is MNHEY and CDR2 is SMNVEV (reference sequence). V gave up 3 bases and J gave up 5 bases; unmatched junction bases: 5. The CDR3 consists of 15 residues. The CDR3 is CASSLILAGHNEQFF. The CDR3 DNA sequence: TGTGCCAGCAGTTTGATACTAGCGGGCCACAATGAGCAGTTCTTC.

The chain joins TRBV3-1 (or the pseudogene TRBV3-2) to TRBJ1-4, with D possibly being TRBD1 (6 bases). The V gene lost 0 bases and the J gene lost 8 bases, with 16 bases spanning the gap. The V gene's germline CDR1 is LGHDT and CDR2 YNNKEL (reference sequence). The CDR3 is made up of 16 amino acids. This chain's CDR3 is CASSQEVAGAREKLFF. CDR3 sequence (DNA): TGTGCCAGCAGCCAAGAAGTCGCAGGGGCGAGGGAAAAACTGTTTTTT.

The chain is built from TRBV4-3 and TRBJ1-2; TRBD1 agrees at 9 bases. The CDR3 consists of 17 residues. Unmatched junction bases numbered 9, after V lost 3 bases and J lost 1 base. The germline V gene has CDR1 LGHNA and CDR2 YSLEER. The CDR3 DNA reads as TGCGCCAGCAGCCACAACAGGGGGCATCGGCTTAACTATGGCTACACCTTC. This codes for CASSHNRGHRLNYGYTF.

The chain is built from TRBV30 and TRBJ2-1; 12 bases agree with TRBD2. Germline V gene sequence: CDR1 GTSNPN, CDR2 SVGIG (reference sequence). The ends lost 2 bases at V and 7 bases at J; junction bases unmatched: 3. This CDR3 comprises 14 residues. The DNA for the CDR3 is TGTGCCTGGAGTCCCGGACTAGCGGGGAATGAGCAGTTCTTC. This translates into CAWSPGLAGNEQFF.

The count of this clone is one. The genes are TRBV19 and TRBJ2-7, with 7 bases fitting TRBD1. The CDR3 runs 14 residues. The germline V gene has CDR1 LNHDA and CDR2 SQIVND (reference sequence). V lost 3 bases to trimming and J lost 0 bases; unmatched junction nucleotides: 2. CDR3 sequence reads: CASSIRDSSYEQYF. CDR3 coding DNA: TGTGCCAGTAGTATCCGGGACAGCTCCTACGAGCAGTACTTC.

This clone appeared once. The CDR3 DNA follows: TGTGCCAGCAGCTTAGTCGCAGGCGATGGCTACACCTTC. Amino acid sequence: CASSLVAGDGYTF. V gene TRBV13 combines with J gene TRBJ1-2; D not resolved. Trimming removed 1 base from V and 6 bases from J, with 9 bases in between. Germline V gene lookup returns CDR1 PRHDT and CDR2 FYEKMQ (reference sequence). The CDR3 totals 13 residues.

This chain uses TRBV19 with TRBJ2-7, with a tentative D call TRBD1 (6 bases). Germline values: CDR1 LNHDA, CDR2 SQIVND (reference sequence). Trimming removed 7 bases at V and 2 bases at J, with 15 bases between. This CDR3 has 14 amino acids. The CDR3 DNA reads TGTGCCAGTAAGAGGGGGATGGGAGCCTACGAGCAGTACTTC. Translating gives CASKRGMGAYEQYF. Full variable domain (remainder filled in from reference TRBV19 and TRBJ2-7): DGGITQSPKYLFRKEGQNVTLSCEQNLNHDAMYWYRQDPGQGLRLIYYSQIVNDFQKGDIAEGYSVSREKKESFPLTVTSAQKNPTAFYLCASKRGMGAYEQYFGPGTRLTVT.

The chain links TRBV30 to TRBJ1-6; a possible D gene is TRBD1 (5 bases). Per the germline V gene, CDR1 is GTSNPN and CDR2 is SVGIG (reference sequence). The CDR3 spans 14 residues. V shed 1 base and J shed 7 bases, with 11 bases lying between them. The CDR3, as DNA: TGTGCCTGGAGTGAGGGGCCGGAGAATTCACCCCTCCACTTT. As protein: CAWSEGPENSPLHF.

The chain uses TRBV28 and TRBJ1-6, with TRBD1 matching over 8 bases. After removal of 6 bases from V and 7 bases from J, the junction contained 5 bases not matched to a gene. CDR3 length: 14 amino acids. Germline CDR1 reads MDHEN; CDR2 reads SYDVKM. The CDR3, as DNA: TGTGCCAGCAGGGCAGGGGGCTCGAATTCACCCCTCCACTTT. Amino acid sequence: CASRAGGSNSPLHF.

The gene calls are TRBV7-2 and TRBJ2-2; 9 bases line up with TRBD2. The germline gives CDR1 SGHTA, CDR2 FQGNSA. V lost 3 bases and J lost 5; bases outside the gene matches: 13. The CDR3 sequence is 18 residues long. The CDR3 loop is CASSFGSGGGAPTGELFF. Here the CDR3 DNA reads TGTGCCAGCAGCTTTGGGTCCGGCGGGGGGGCCCCGACCGGGGAGCTGTTTTTT.

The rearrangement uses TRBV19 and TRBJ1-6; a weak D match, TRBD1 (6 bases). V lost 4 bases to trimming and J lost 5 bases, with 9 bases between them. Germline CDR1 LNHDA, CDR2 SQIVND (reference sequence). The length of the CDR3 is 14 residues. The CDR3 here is CASSRQENNSPLHF. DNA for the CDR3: TGTGCCAGTAGTAGACAGGAAAATAATTCACCCCTCCACTTT.

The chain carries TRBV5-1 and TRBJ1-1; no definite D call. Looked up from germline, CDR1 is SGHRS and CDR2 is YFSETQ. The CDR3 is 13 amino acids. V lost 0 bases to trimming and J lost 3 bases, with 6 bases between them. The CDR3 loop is CASSLGHDTEAFF. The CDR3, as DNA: TGCGCCAGCAGCTTGGGACATGACACTGAAGCTTTCTTT. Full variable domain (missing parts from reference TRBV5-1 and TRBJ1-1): KAGVTQTPRYLIKTRGQQVTLSCSPISGHRSVSWYQQTPGQGLQFLFEYFSETQRNKGNFPGRFSGRQFSNSRSEMNVSTLELGDSALYLCASSLGHDTEAFFGQGTRLTVV.

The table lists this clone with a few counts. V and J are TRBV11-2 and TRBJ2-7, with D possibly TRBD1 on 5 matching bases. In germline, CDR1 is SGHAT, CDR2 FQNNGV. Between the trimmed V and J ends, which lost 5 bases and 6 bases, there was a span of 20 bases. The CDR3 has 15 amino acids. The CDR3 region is CASSKLSGFFLEQYF. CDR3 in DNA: TGTGCCAGCAGCAAACTTTCAGGGTTTTTCCTCGAGCAGTACTTC. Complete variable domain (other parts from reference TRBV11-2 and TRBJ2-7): EAGVAQSPRYKIIEKRQSVAFWCNPISGHATLYWYQQILGQGPKLLIQFQNNGVVDDSQLPKDRFSAERLKGVDSTLKIQPAKLEDSAVYLCASSKLSGFFLEQYFGPGTRLTVT.

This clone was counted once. The CDR3 bases are TGTGCCAGCAGCTTAGGTCCCTGGAAGGGACAGCAAGAGACCCAGTACTTC. Amino acids: CASSLGPWKGQQETQYF. The chain carries TRBV7-2 and TRBJ2-5; TRBD1 matches 7 bases. Germline V gene sequence: CDR1 SGHTA, CDR2 FQGNSA. The CDR3 spans 17 residues. V lost 1 base, J lost 2 bases, and 10 bases stayed unmatched.

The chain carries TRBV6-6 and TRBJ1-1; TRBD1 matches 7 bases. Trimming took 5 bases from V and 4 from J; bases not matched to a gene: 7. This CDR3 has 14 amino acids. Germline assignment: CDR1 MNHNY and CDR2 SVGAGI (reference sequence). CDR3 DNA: TGTGCCAGCAGTAGACAGGGTCGGGGCACTGAAGCTTTCTTT. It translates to CASSRQGRGTEAFF.

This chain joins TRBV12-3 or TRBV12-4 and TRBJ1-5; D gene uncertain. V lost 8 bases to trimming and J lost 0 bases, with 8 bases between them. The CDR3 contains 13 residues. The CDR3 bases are TGTGCCAGCCACAGCACTAGCAATCAGCCCCAGCATTTT. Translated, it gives CASHSTSNQPQHF.

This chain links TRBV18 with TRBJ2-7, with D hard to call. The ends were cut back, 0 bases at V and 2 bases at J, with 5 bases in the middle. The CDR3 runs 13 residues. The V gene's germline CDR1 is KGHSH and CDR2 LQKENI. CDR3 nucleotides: TGTGCCAGCTCACCACCTAACACCTACGAGCAGTACTTC. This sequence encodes CASSPPNTYEQYF.

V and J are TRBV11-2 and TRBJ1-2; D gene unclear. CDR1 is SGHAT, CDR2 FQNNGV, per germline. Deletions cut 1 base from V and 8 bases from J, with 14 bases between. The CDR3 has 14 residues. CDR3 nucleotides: TGTGCCAGCAGCTTAGGTCAGACGATGGAGGGCTACACCTTC. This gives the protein CASSLGQTMEGYTF.

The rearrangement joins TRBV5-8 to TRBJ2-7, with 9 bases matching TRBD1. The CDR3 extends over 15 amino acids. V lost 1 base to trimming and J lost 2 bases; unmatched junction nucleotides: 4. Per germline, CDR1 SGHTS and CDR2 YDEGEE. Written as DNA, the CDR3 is TGTGCCAGCAGCTTGTGGTGGACAGGGGCCTACGAGCAGTACTTC. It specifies CASSLWWTGAYEQYF.

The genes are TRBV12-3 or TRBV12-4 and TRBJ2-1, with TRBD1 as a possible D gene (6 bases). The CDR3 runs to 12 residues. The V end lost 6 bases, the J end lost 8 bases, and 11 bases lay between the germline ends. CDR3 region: CASRTYRDEQFF. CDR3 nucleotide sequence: TGTGCCAGCAGGACTTACAGGGATGAGCAGTTCTTC.

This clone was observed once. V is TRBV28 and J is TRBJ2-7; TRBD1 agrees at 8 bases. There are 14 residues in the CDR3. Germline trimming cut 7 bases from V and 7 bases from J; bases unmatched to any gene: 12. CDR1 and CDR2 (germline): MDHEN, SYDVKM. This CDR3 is CASTFGGQVGEQYF. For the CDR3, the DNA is TGTGCCAGCACTTTTGGGGGACAGGTCGGAGAGCAGTACTTC. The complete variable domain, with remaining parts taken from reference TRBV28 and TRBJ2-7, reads DVKVTQSSRYLVKRTGEKVFLECVQDMDHENMFWYRQDPGLGLRLIYFSYDVKMKEKGDIPEGYSVSREKKERFSLILESASTNQTSMYLCASTFGGQVGEQYFGPGTRLTVT.